The 27 T cell receptor beta chains listed next were all sequenced from one sample in a study of T cells of healthy individuals. TCRdb re-called the 5' RACE reads through MiXCR, storing one row per CDR3 protein. This table has some 85,000 distinct CDR3 sequences, 4% to 5.5% appearing once. The receptors were sampled from a female donor in good health.

This clonotype was counted many times. This chain uses TRBV5-6 with TRBJ2-7; 9 nucleotides line up with TRBD1. This CDR3 is built from 15 residues. Germline V gene sequence: CDR1 SGHDT, CDR2 YYEEEE. Trimming removed 3 bases from V and 6 bases from J; junction bases left unmatched: 10. The CDR3 is CASSSRRDRVTEQYF. The CDR3 region has the DNA TGTGCCAGCAGCTCCCGACGGGACAGGGTTACCGAGCAGTACTTC.

V gene TRBV24-1 combines with J gene TRBJ2-3, with D hard to call. The V gene's germline CDR1 is KGHDR and CDR2 SFDVKD. The CDR3 runs 13 residues. Trimming cost V 3 bases and J 6 bases, with 9 bases left between them. Written as DNA, the CDR3 is TGTGCCACCAGTGATCCACCTTCCGATACGCAGTATTTT. Protein product: CATSDPPSDTQYF.

This chain joins TRBV6-2 or TRBV6-3 and TRBJ1-1; 11 positions agree with TRBD1. Losses at the gene ends were 6 bases for V and 13 bases for J; bases not matched to a gene: 13. The germline V gene has CDR1 MNHEY and CDR2 SVGEGT. The CDR3 sequence is 14 residues long. CDR3 in DNA: TGTGCCAGCAGGCGGACAGGGGGCGATACGCTCAATTTCTTT. It encodes CASRRTGGDTLNFF.

This clonotype has only a few counts. V is TRBV6-1 and J is TRBJ2-1; 8 nucleotides match TRBD2. The CDR3 loop spans 16 amino acids. The ends lost 3 bases at V and 6 bases at J; junction bases unmatched: 10. Germline V gives CDR1 MNHNS, CDR2 SASEGT. The CDR3 coding sequence is TGTGCCAGCAGTGATCTTAGGCGGCTAGCGGGCAATGAGCAGTTCTTC. It encodes CASSDLRRLAGNEQFF.

The CDR3 sequence: CASSEARAALQETQYF. CDR3 DNA: TGTGCCAGCAGTGAAGCGCGGGCAGCTTTACAAGAGACCCAGTACTTC. The chain uses TRBV2 and TRBJ2-5; a weak D match, TRBD2 (5 bases). The CDR3 loop spans 16 amino acids. Trimming took 0 bases from V and 2 from J, leaving 13 bases between them. From germline, CDR1 is SNHLY and CDR2 FYNNEI.

This clonotype was observed at least ten times. V is TRBV29-1 and J is TRBJ2-5; D ambiguous. Germline-derived CDR1 and CDR2 are SQVTM and ANQGSEA. This CDR3 is 14 amino acids long. The CDR3 sequence is CTGSMGSYQETQYF. CDR3 sequence (DNA): TGCACCGGTTCGATGGGCTCGTACCAAGAGACCCAGTACTTC.

This clonotype was counted many times. V is TRBV3-1 and J is TRBJ2-7; no definite D call. V was clipped by 0 bases and J by 6 bases, with 18 bases between them. Germline lookup yields CDR1 LGHDT and CDR2 YNNKEL (reference sequence). CDR3 size: 16 residues. The CDR3 loop reads CASSQESYPRPAEQYF. In nucleotides, the CDR3 is TGTGCCAGCAGCCAAGAGTCTTATCCTAGACCGGCCGAGCAGTACTTC.

This clonotype was seen many times. V and J are TRBV12-5 and TRBJ2-1; TRBD2 matches at 15 bases. V lost 5 bases, J lost 1 base, and 3 bases stayed unmatched. Germline values: CDR1 LGHNT, CDR2 FRNRAP. The CDR3 sequence is 17 residues long. As DNA, the CDR3 is TGTGCTAGTGGTCTGGGACTAGCGGGAGGTTCCTACAATGAGCAGTTCTTC. It is translated as CASGLGLAGGSYNEQFF.

This clonotype was counted at least ten times. The V and J genes are TRBV18 and TRBJ2-5, with D possibly matching TRBD1 (6 bases). From germline, CDR1 is KGHSH and CDR2 LQKENI. Trimming took off 3 bases at V and 1 base at J, with 12 bases between the two ends. The CDR3 has 15 residues. The CDR3 bases are TGTGCCAGCTCACCGACAGGCCGGGCCCAAGAGACCCAGTACTTC. Translation: CASSPTGRAQETQYF.

This clonotype showed up many times. The chain links TRBV9 to TRBJ2-5, with 7 nucleotides matching TRBD1. Trimming took 2 bases from V and 2 from J; bases not matched to a gene: 6. Germline V CDR1 and CDR2: SGDLS, YYNGEE. The CDR3 length is 15 residues. The CDR3: CASSVLSRGQETQYF. CDR3 coding DNA: TGTGCCAGCAGCGTTCTATCCAGGGGGCAAGAGACCCAGTACTTC.

In its sample, this clonotype was seen many times. V gene TRBV6-2 or TRBV6-3 combines with J gene TRBJ2-7; TRBD1 might be the D (6 bases). Germline V CDR1 and CDR2: MNHEY, SVGEGT. Trimming pared 2 bases from V and 3 bases from J, leaving 11 bases between. This CDR3 has 14 residues. CDR3 bases: TGTGCCAGCAGTTACGGGACATCCGTCTACGAGCAGTACTTC. Translated, it gives CASSYGTSVYEQYF.

This clonotype was detected ten times or more. The chain couples TRBV29-1 to TRBJ2-1; the D is unclear. CDR3 length equals 11 residues. Trimming shortened V by 4 bases and J by 3 bases, and 4 bases separated the two germline ends. Germline-derived CDR1 and CDR2 are SQVTM and ANQGSEA. CDR3: CSVVNYNEQFF. The CDR3 DNA is TGCAGCGTTGTGAACTACAATGAGCAGTTCTTC.

This clonotype was recorded at least ten times. The genes are TRBV21-1 and TRBJ2-3. TRBV21-1 is tagged as a pseudogene. CDR3 length equals 15 residues. The CDR3 protein is CASSRLGRFTDTQYF. CDR3 in DNA: TGTGCCAGCAGCAGATTGGGCAGATTCACAGATACGCAGTATTTT.

This clonotype was observed many times. This chain uses TRBV30 with TRBJ1-5; possible D gene TRBD1, 6 bases. In germline, CDR1 is GTSNPN, CDR2 SVGIG (reference sequence). V gave up 0 bases and J gave up 3 bases, with 12 bases separating them. This CDR3 comprises 15 residues. The CDR3 sequence is CAWSVWRGHNQPQHF. Written as DNA, the CDR3 is TGTGCCTGGAGTGTATGGCGGGGGCACAATCAGCCCCAGCATTTT.

This clonotype was counted a few times. The CDR3 sequence is CASSLDQQGKAFF. CDR3 bases: TGTGCCAGCAGCTTGGATCAGCAGGGTAAAGCTTTCTTT. This rearrangement joins TRBV5-4 to TRBJ1-1; a weak D match, TRBD1 (5 bases). The CDR3 consists of 13 residues. The V gene's germline CDR1 is SGHNT and CDR2 YYREEE (reference sequence). V was cut by 0 bases and J by 9 bases, with 12 bases left in between.

In its sample, this clonotype was seen a few times. The chain uses TRBV15 and TRBJ1-4; no clear D gene. CDR3 size: 13 residues. V lost 3 bases to trimming and J lost 5 bases, with 7 bases between them. Germline values: CDR1 LNHNV, CDR2 YYDKDF (reference sequence). CDR3 sequence: CATSSTRNEKLFF. As DNA, the CDR3 is TGTGCCACCAGCAGCACACGGAATGAAAAACTGTTTTTT.

This sequence joins TRBV24-1 and TRBJ1-5; D may be TRBD1 (6 bases). CDR1 is KGHDR and CDR2 is SFDVKD in the germline V gene. The CDR3 spans 14 residues. V was shortened by 5 bases and J by 3 bases, with 10 bases between the two germline ends. CDR3 protein: CATSARGNNQPQHF. CDR3 nucleotide sequence: TGTGCCACCAGTGCCAGGGGAAACAATCAGCCCCAGCATTTT.

This chain links TRBV18 with TRBJ1-6; D is undetermined. Germline CDR1 and CDR2: KGHSH and LQKENI. V lost 3 bases to trimming and J lost 0 bases, with 9 bases between them. The length of the CDR3 is 16 residues. In nucleotides, the CDR3 is TGTGCCAGCTCACCGCGGGAGAGCTCCTATAATTCACCCCTCCACTTT. It translates to CASSPRESSYNSPLHF.

In its sample, this clonotype was seen many times. J is TRBJ2-6 and V is TRBV7-6; the match to TRBD2 covers 8 bases. This CDR3 has 18 residues. CDR1 is SGHVS, CDR2 FNYEAQ, per germline. V was pared by 3 bases and J by 1 base, with 8 bases of the junction left unmatched. The CDR3 region has the DNA TGTGCCAGCAGCTTCCAACTAGCGGCACAATCTGGGGCCAACGTCCTGACTTTC. Protein sequence: CASSFQLAAQSGANVLTF. The complete variable domain, with remaining parts taken from reference TRBV7-6 and TRBJ2-6, reads GAGVSQSPRYKVTKRGQDVALRCDPISGHVSLYWYRQALGQGPEFLTYFNYEAQQDKSGLPNDRFSAERPEGSISTLTIQRTEQRDSAMYRCASSFQLAAQSGANVLTFGAGSRLTVL.

This clonotype has a count of ten or more. V is TRBV20-1 and J is TRBJ1-5, with D perhaps matching TRBD1 (5 bases). Germline CDR1 DFQATT, CDR2 SNEGSKA (reference sequence). Trimming took off 3 bases at V and 3 bases at J, with 12 bases between the two ends. The CDR3 has 14 residues. DNA of the CDR3: TGCAGTGCTAGCGAGGGACGGGTCAATCAGCCCCAGCATTTT. Its protein product is CSASEGRVNQPQHF.

CDR3 DNA: TGTGCCAGCCACGGACCTCAGGGAAACATTCAGTACTTC. As protein: CASHGPQGNIQYF. The gene calls are TRBV28 and TRBJ2-4; possible D gene TRBD1, 5 bases. V lost 8 bases to trimming and J lost 6 bases, with 14 bases between them. Germline assignment: CDR1 MDHEN and CDR2 SYDVKM. The CDR3 length is 13 residues.

This clonotype was observed many times. CDR3 DNA sequence: TGTGCCACCAGTGACGGAGCCACAGATACGCAGTATTTT. As protein: CATSDGATDTQYF. The V gene is TRBV24-1, the J gene TRBJ2-3; no firm D call. From germline, CDR1 is KGHDR and CDR2 SFDVKD. The CDR3 length is 13 residues. V lost 4 bases to trimming and J lost 2 bases, with 6 bases between them.

The chain uses TRBV3-1 and TRBJ2-1, with D unresolved. The CDR3 loop spans 16 amino acids. Per germline, CDR1 LGHDT and CDR2 YNNKEL (reference sequence). Trimming cost V 3 bases and J 0 bases, with 12 bases left between them. CDR3: CASSQPFLSSYNEQFF. CDR3 sequence (DNA): TGTGCCAGCAGCCAGCCGTTCCTCAGCTCCTACAATGAGCAGTTCTTC.

In its sample, this clonotype was seen many times. V is TRBV2 and J is TRBJ1-3; 7 nucleotides match TRBD1. This CDR3 is built from 17 residues. Germline assignment: CDR1 SNHLY and CDR2 FYNNEI. V lost 6 bases to trimming and J lost 3 bases; unmatched junction nucleotides: 14. CDR3 loop: CASRGTGDESYGNTIYF. CDR3 bases: TGTGCCAGCAGGGGAACAGGGGATGAATCATATGGAAACACCATATATTTT.

This clonotype was seen more than once but under ten times. V gene TRBV28 combines with J gene TRBJ2-7; D call uncertain. The CDR3 is 12 amino acids. Germline V gene data show CDR1 as MDHEN and CDR2 as SYDVKM. With 5 bases removed from V and 4 bases from J, the gap between germline ends came to 9 bases. In DNA, the CDR3 is TGTGCCAGCAGTCCCGCCAAGTACGAGCAGTACTTC. Translation gives CASSPAKYEQYF.

Ten or more counts support this clonotype. The rearrangement joins TRBV4-2 to TRBJ2-1; D is perhaps TRBD2 (6 bases). The CDR3 runs to 15 residues. With 4 bases removed from V and 9 bases from J, the gap between germline ends came to 19 bases. Germline V gives CDR1 LGHNA, CDR2 YNFKEQ. DNA of the CDR3: TGTGCCAGCAGCCCAGGACTAATCGGGGCGAGTGAGCAGTTCTTC. This translates into CASSPGLIGASEQFF.

This clonotype showed up many times. This CDR3 is CATSDSGQGDNTEAFF. CDR3 bases: TGTGCCACCAGTGATAGCGGACAGGGGGACAACACTGAAGCTTTCTTT. The chain carries TRBV24-1 and TRBJ1-1; 10 bases fit TRBD1. Germline loops: CDR1 KGHDR, CDR2 SFDVKD. This CDR3 comprises 16 residues. The trim removed 3 bases at V and 2 bases at J, leaving 5 bases unmatched.